These 24 T cell receptor beta chains were sequenced from one sample in a study of shared clonotypes between healthy human individuals. Data came from immunoSEQ multiplex PCR; TCRdb stores just in-frame clones and leaves some out. This sample has 600,000 to 700,000 clones; about 80% occur once, and the top ten carry about 1.8%. Sequenced material: memory CD4+ T cells sorted from blood. Described subset: CD45RA-negative fraction. These receptors all stem from a woman in her thirties in good health.

The V call is TRBV6-1, the J call TRBJ1-4; D may be TRBD1 (5 bases). This CDR3 has 13 amino acids. Germline V CDR1 and CDR2: MNHNS, SASEGT. V lost 8 bases to trimming and J lost 4 bases, with 11 bases between them. In DNA form, the CDR3 reads TGTGCCAGCTCACAGGATTATAATGAAAAACTGTTTTTT. This encodes CASSQDYNEKLFF.

CDR3 sequence reads: CASSVRQGSYNEQFF. The CDR3 DNA reads as TGTGCCAGCAGCGTGAGACAGGGGTCCTACAATGAGCAGTTCTTC. This chain uses TRBV7-9 with TRBJ2-1; 8 positions agree with TRBD1. The junction had 4 bases not matched to a gene; V was cut back by 5 bases and J by 1 base. The CDR3 sequence is 15 residues long. CDR1 is SEHNR, CDR2 FQNEAQ, per germline (reference sequence).

The chain has TRBV14 and TRBJ2-2; 15 bases match TRBD2. V trimming: 4 bases; J trimming: 6 bases; junction bases outside the gene matches: 9. In germline, CDR1 is SGHDN, CDR2 FVKESK. The CDR3 sequence is 18 residues long. The CDR3 region has the DNA TGTGCCAGCAGCCCCGGGACTAGCGGGAGGCCAAGGGCCGGGGAGCTGTTTTTT. This encodes CASSPGTSGRPRAGELFF. Supplemented by reference TRBV14 and TRBJ2-2, the full variable domain reads EAGVTQFPSHSVIEKGQTVTLRCDPISGHDNLYWYRRVMGKEIKFLLHFVKESKQDESGMPNNRFLAERTGGTYSTLKVQPAELEDSGVYFCASSPGTSGRPRAGELFFGEGSRLTVL.

This chain links TRBV7-6 with TRBJ2-5; tentatively, D is TRBD1 or TRBD2 (6 bases each). The germline V gene encodes CDR1 SGHVS and CDR2 FNYEAQ. The ends were cut back, 0 bases at V and 2 bases at J, with 13 bases in the middle. The CDR3 is 16 amino acids. In DNA, the CDR3 is TGTGCCAGCAGCTTAGCAGGGTCGGGGGCGCAAGAGACCCAGTACTTC. It translates to CASSLAGSGAQETQYF.

This chain uses TRBV9 with TRBJ2-7, with 8 bases lining up with TRBD1. This CDR3 is built from 12 residues. CDR1 and CDR2 (germline): SGDLS, YYNGEE. J lost 6 bases, V lost 3 bases, and 2 bases had no gene match. The CDR3 sequence is CASSGTGFEQYF. CDR3 bases: TGTGCCAGCAGCGGGACAGGGTTCGAGCAGTACTTC.

V is TRBV11-3 and J is TRBJ2-1; D perhaps matches TRBD2 (6 bases). CDR3 size: 15 residues. V was shortened by 5 bases and J by 4 bases, with 15 bases between the two germline ends. Germline V gene data show CDR1 as SGHNT and CDR2 as YENEEA. The CDR3 sequence is CASSPYGGDYNEQFF. The CDR3 DNA follows: TGTGCCAGCAGCCCGTATGGAGGGGATTACAATGAGCAGTTCTTC.

The chain combines TRBV19 with TRBJ2-2, with D possibly TRBD1 on 6 matching bases. Trimming stripped 5 bases from V and 2 bases from J, with 15 bases between. The CDR3 is 16 residues long. CDR1 is LNHDA and CDR2 is SQIVND in the germline V gene (reference sequence). In DNA, the CDR3 is TGTGCCAGTAGTCCCTACGGGACAAGAAACACCGGGGAGCTGTTTTTT. This gives the protein CASSPYGTRNTGELFF.

The chain recombines TRBV4-1 with TRBJ2-3, with 8 bases that match TRBD2. Germline CDR1 MGHRA, CDR2 YSYEKL. J was trimmed by 0 bases and V by 3 bases; bases with no gene match: 5. The CDR3 extends over 16 amino acids. The DNA for the CDR3 is TGCGCCAGCAGCCAGAAACAGCGGGAGAGCACAGATACGCAGTATTTT. It translates to CASSQKQRESTDTQYF.

The chain links TRBV5-1 to TRBJ2-6; D possibly corresponds to TRBD2 (6 bases). V lost 2 bases and J 0 bases, leaving 9 bases between the germline ends. Germline V lookup: CDR1 SGHRS, CDR2 YFSETQ. This CDR3 region has 16 residues. The CDR3 nucleotides read TGCGCCAGCAGCTTCGGGGGTCTCTCTGGGGCCAACGTCCTGACTTTC. Translated, it gives CASSFGGLSGANVLTF. The full variable domain, in which reference TRBV5-1 and TRBJ2-6 provide the parts outside the CDR3, is KAGVTQTPRYLIKTRGQQVTLSCSPISGHRSVSWYQQTPGQGLQFLFEYFSETQRNKGNFPGRFSGRQFSNSRSEMNVSTLELGDSALYLCASSFGGLSGANVLTFGAGSRLTVL.

This clone was observed a handful of times. This chain joins TRBV29-1 and TRBJ2-7; D ambiguous. Germline values: CDR1 SQVTM, CDR2 ANQGSEA. The CDR3 is made up of 11 amino acids. V lost 4 bases and J lost 1, with 5 bases in between. The DNA of the CDR3 is TGCAGCGTTGCGGAGTCCTACGAGCAGTACTTC. This translates into CSVAESYEQYF.

The J gene is TRBJ2-6, the V gene TRBV5-1; D unresolved. The CDR3 contains 14 residues. Germline CDR1 reads SGHRS; CDR2 reads YFSETQ. V was clipped by 5 bases and J by 2 bases, with 8 bases between them. This CDR3 is CASRAAPGANVLTF. The CDR3 region has the DNA TGCGCCAGCAGGGCAGCTCCTGGGGCCAACGTCCTGACTTTC.

The sample holds many counts of this clone. J is TRBJ2-7 and V is TRBV6-5; 10 bases are a match to TRBD2. The CDR3 is 15 residues long. With V trimmed by 6 bases and J by 5 bases, 10 bases remained unmatched. Germline V CDR1 and CDR2: MNHEY, SVGAGI. CDR3 coding DNA: TGTGCCAGCAGCACAAGCGGGAGGGGATCCCACGAGCAGTACTTC. It encodes CASSTSGRGSHEQYF.

This clone appeared a single time. This rearrangement joins TRBV7-9 to TRBJ1-1, with TRBD1 as a possible D gene (5 bases). CDR3 size: 12 residues. Trimming stripped 11 bases from V and 4 bases from J, with 14 bases between. Germline-derived CDR1 and CDR2 are SEHNR and FQNEAQ (reference sequence). The CDR3 region is CALTPGFTEAFF. CDR3 sequence (DNA): TGTGCCCTTACTCCAGGGTTCACTGAAGCTTTCTTT. Using reference TRBV7-9 and TRBJ1-1 for the parts outside the CDR3, the full variable domain is DTGVSQNPRHKITKRGQNVTFRCDPISEHNRLYWYRQTLGQGPEFLTYFQNEAQLEKSRLLSDRFSAERPKGSFSTLEIQRTEQGDSAMYLCALTPGFTEAFFGQGTRLTVV.

The chain has TRBV5-1 and TRBJ2-7; 8 bases match TRBD1. Germline CDR1 and CDR2: SGHRS and YFSETQ. The CDR3 covers 14 residues. The V segment lost 3 bases and the J segment 9 bases; nucleotides outside the gene matches: 11. CDR3 protein: CASSSGDAGGPQYF. In DNA form, the CDR3 reads TGCGCCAGCAGCTCCGGGGATGCAGGGGGCCCGCAGTACTTC.

This clone was seen repeatedly, ten times or more. This chain uses TRBV27 with TRBJ2-1, with 9 bases that match TRBD1. Germline V gene data show CDR1 as MNHEY and CDR2 as SMNVEV (reference sequence). CDR3 length equals 16 residues. Trimming took 0 bases from V and 4 from J; bases not matched to a gene: 4. CDR3 protein: CASSLSPTGGYNEQFF. CDR3 DNA: TGTGCCAGCAGTTTATCGCCGACAGGGGGTTACAATGAGCAGTTCTTC.

The chain links TRBV20-1 to TRBJ2-1, with D possibly matching TRBD2 (6 bases). The CDR3 has 11 residues. V was cut by 6 bases and J by 7 bases, with 10 bases left in between. Germline values: CDR1 DFQATT, CDR2 SNEGSKA (reference sequence). DNA for the CDR3: TGCAGTGCGGGGGACTTGAATGAGCAGTTCTTC. It codes for CSAGDLNEQFF.

This chain links TRBV28 with TRBJ1-2; D is unresolved. The CDR3 extends over 10 amino acids. Germline-derived CDR1 and CDR2 are MDHEN and SYDVKM. V was shortened by 6 bases and J by 9 bases, with 8 bases between the two germline ends. In DNA form, the CDR3 reads TGTGCCAGCAGCCGAAGGAGCTACACCTTC. This translates into CASSRRSYTF.

The chain uses TRBV6-6 and TRBJ1-2; the match to TRBD1 covers 7 bases. V lost 6 bases and J lost 6; bases outside the gene matches: 10. This CDR3 is built from 14 residues. Germline-derived CDR1 and CDR2 are MNHNY and SVGAGI (reference sequence). DNA of the CDR3: TGTGCCAGCAGAGACCAACAGGGGTTTCATGGCTACACCTTC. Translated: CASRDQQGFHGYTF.

This clone was seen more than once but under ten times. The chain combines TRBV4-2 with TRBJ2-5; TRBD1 is a possible D gene (6 bases). V was trimmed by 3 bases and J by 2 bases, leaving 16 bases between them. CDR3 length equals 16 residues. Germline V gives CDR1 LGHNA, CDR2 YNFKEQ. The CDR3 DNA follows: TGTGCCAGCAGCCAGAACCTCGGGACACCTCAAGAGACCCAGTACTTC. This translates into CASSQNLGTPQETQYF.

The chain recombines TRBV7-3 with TRBJ2-1; TRBD2 is a possible D gene (6 bases). CDR1 is SGHTA and CDR2 is FQGTGA in the germline V gene. The CDR3 runs to 13 residues. V lost 5 bases to trimming and J lost 9 bases, with 14 bases between them. CDR3 loop: CASSRIAVGEQFF. In nucleotides, the CDR3 is TGTGCCAGCAGCAGAATAGCGGTGGGTGAGCAGTTCTTC.

V gene TRBV29-1 combines with J gene TRBJ1-1; 11 nucleotides agree with TRBD1. The length of the CDR3 is 12 residues. Per germline, CDR1 SQVTM and CDR2 ANQGSEA. V lost 7 bases and J lost 8; bases outside the gene matches: 6. CDR3 region: CSAGTGGSEAFF. CDR3 in DNA: TGCAGCGCCGGGACAGGGGGTTCGGAAGCTTTCTTT.

The chain recombines TRBV27 with TRBJ1-2; D is perhaps TRBD1 (6 bases). The CDR3 totals 13 residues. Trimming removed 4 bases from V and 8 bases from J, with 14 bases in between. In germline, CDR1 is MNHEY, CDR2 SMNVEV (reference sequence). CDR3: CASSSPGQAGYTF. The CDR3 coding sequence is TGTGCCAGCAGTTCTCCGGGACAAGCCGGCTACACCTTC.

The CDR3 DNA follows: TGTGCCAGCAGCTTATGGGGACAGAACACCGGGGAGCTGTTTTTT. Translation: CASSLWGQNTGELFF. The chain couples TRBV7-2 to TRBJ2-2, with D possibly being TRBD1 (6 bases). With 2 bases removed from V and 1 base from J, the gap between germline ends came to 8 bases. The CDR3 runs to 15 residues. Germline lookup yields CDR1 SGHTA and CDR2 FQGNSA.

This clone was counted ten times or more. V is TRBV11-2 and J is TRBJ2-5, with TRBD2 as a possible D gene (5 bases). The CDR3 sequence is 17 residues long. Trimming removed 2 bases from V and 2 bases from J, with 18 bases in between. CDR1 and CDR2 (germline): SGHAT, FQNNGV. The CDR3 here is CASSLYEGLRPQETQYF. CDR3 bases: TGTGCCAGCAGCTTATATGAGGGTCTGCGCCCTCAAGAGACCCAGTACTTC.